This record covers a single T cell receptor beta chain. The target antigen is unknown. MiXCR was run by TCRdb on the RT-PCR reads, yielding one entry per CDR3 protein. The sample holds thousands of distinct CDR3 sequences; roughly four fifths are singletons and the top ten take approximately 12%. These data originate in a study of yellow fever vaccine responses in identical twins. General study points: After vaccination, twins' T cell response reportedly seemed partly convergent, partly personalized.

V lost 5 bases and J lost 4; bases outside the gene matches: 6. Germline CDR1 reads MGHRA; CDR2 reads YSYEKL. CDR3 size: 15 residues. The sample here was T cells from blood (PBMCs), unsorted or a sorted subset (not recorded which), taken before or after yellow fever vaccination (not recorded which). This TCR was sampled from a woman in her late teens or twenties who received the yellow fever vaccine. The chain links TRBV4-1 to TRBJ2-2; TRBD1 aligns across 8 bases. CDR3 sequence reads: CASSTWTGPTGELFF. In DNA form, the CDR3 reads TGCGCCAGCAGCACCTGGACAGGGCCCACCGGGGAGCTGTTTTTT.